These 17 T cell receptor beta chains were sequenced from one sample in a study of read filtering for tumor transcriptome and immune sequencing. The library was built from about 400 ng RNA with molecular barcoded adaptors for alpha/delta and beta/gamma chains. Via MiXCR, TCRdb re-called the reads, giving one row per CDR3 protein. In the table there are 39,000 or so distinct CDR3 sequences, around an eighth of which are singletons. The specimen sequenced was a population of CD138-negative cells sorted from bone marrow. The receptors derive from a donor aged 40 or older with multiple myeloma.

This clonotype showed up many times. V gene TRBV9 combines with J gene TRBJ2-1; perhaps D is TRBD1 or TRBD2 (5 bases each). The CDR3 runs 14 residues. In germline, CDR1 is SGDLS, CDR2 YYNGEE. The V end was cut by 4 bases, the J end by 6 bases, with 14 bases between. CDR3 loop: CASSPRGLANEQFF. Here the CDR3 DNA reads TGTGCCAGCAGCCCCCGGGGCCTGGCCAATGAGCAGTTCTTC.

This clonotype came up a few times. The chain recombines TRBV5-1 with TRBJ2-1; 10 nucleotides match TRBD2. Trimming removed 4 bases from V and 7 bases from J; junction bases left unmatched: 11. Germline CDR1 reads SGHRS; CDR2 reads YFSETQ. The CDR3 length is 16 residues. The CDR3 is CASSPVAGGLENEQFF. Here the CDR3 DNA reads TGCGCCAGCAGCCCCGTAGCGGGAGGTTTGGAGAATGAGCAGTTCTTC.

In its sample, this clonotype was seen many times. The genes are TRBV9 and TRBJ2-1, with D perhaps matching TRBD1 (6 bases). The CDR3 is 15 residues long. Germline CDR1 reads SGDLS; CDR2 reads YYNGEE. Deletions cut 4 bases from V and 0 bases from J, with 11 bases between. The CDR3 DNA is TGTGCCAGCAGCTTACAGGGTAGCTCCTACAATGAGCAGTTCTTC. Its protein product is CASSLQGSSYNEQFF. The entire variable domain, with the rest obtained from reference TRBV9 and TRBJ2-1, is as follows: DSGVTQTPKHLITATGQRVTLRCSPRSGDLSVYWYQQSLDQGLQFLIQYYNGEERAKGNILERFSAQQFPDLHSELNLSSLELGDSALYFCASSLQGSSYNEQFFGPGTRLTVL.

On this clonotype itself: A junction boundary mismatches the germline segment, possibly from a read error. CDR3: CASSLHGLASEQFF. The CDR3 DNA reads as TGTGCCAGCAGCTTACATGGACTAGCGAGTGAGCAGTTTTTC. This rearrangement joins TRBV7-2 to TRBJ2-1; 9 bases match TRBD2. CDR3 length equals 14 residues. Germline V lookup: CDR1 SGHTA, CDR2 FQGNSA.

This clonotype showed up many times. The chain carries TRBV9 and TRBJ1-4; tentatively, D is TRBD1 (6 bases). Germline V gene lookup returns CDR1 SGDLS and CDR2 YYNGEE. CDR3 length equals 16 residues. Deletions cut 4 bases from V and 1 base from J, with 14 bases between. In DNA form, the CDR3 reads TGTGCCAGCAGCCCTCGGAGGGGGGGAACTAATGAAAAACTGTTTTTT. Protein sequence: CASSPRRGGTNEKLFF.

This clonotype was seen repeatedly, ten times or more. The gene calls are TRBV7-2 and TRBJ2-1; D is perhaps TRBD2 (5 bases). Germline V CDR1 and CDR2: SGHTA, FQGNSA. The CDR3 runs to 15 residues. The V end lost 6 bases, the J end lost 2 bases, and 14 bases lay between the germline ends. The CDR3 loop reads CASSPTRVTYNEQFF. DNA of the CDR3: TGTGCCAGCAGTCCTACTAGGGTGACCTACAATGAGCAGTTCTTC.

This clonotype was seen at least ten times. The chain joins TRBV12-3 or TRBV12-4 to TRBJ1-1, with 10 bases that match TRBD1. V was pared by 6 bases and J by 2 bases, with 6 bases of the junction left unmatched. CDR3 length: 15 residues. The CDR3 sequence is CASRTGTGANTEAFF. In DNA form, the CDR3 reads TGTGCCAGCAGAACCGGGACAGGGGCTAACACTGAAGCTTTCTTT.

This clonotype has more than one count but fewer than ten. A read error is possible here, since a much larger clone lies one base away. The genes are TRBV11-2 and TRBJ2-1; no reliable D call. CDR1 SGHAT and CDR2 FQNNGV come from the germline V gene. This CDR3 spans 11 amino acids. Trimming shortened V by 5 bases and J by 10 bases, and 9 bases separated the two germline ends. The CDR3 DNA reads TGTGCCAGCAGCCATAGCCAGGAGCAGTTCTTC. This translates into CASSHSQEQFF.

This clonotype was observed at least ten times. The rearrangement uses TRBV20-1 and TRBJ2-7, with D perhaps TRBD2 (7 bases). The CDR3 is made up of 14 amino acids. Germline values: CDR1 DFQATT, CDR2 SNEGSKA (reference sequence). V shed 0 bases and J shed 4 bases, with 13 bases lying between them. The DNA of the CDR3 is TGCAGTGCTAGAGATCAGAAGGGGGGGTACGAGCAGTACTTC. This sequence encodes CSARDQKGGYEQYF.

This clonotype was counted many times. J is TRBJ2-5 and V is TRBV20-1, with D possibly matching TRBD1 (6 bases). The CDR3 length is 12 residues. The ends were cut back, 6 bases at V and 3 bases at J, with 11 bases in the middle. CDR1 is DFQATT and CDR2 is SNEGSKA in the germline V gene (reference sequence). Here the CDR3 reads CSAFGQKETQYF. The CDR3 DNA follows: TGCAGTGCCTTCGGACAGAAAGAGACCCAGTACTTC.

At least ten counts were recorded for this clonotype. The J gene is TRBJ2-2, the V gene TRBV7-3; D is possibly TRBD2 (6 bases). Deletions cut 0 bases from V and 4 bases from J, with 21 bases between. CDR3 length: 19 amino acids. Germline V lookup: CDR1 SGHTA, CDR2 FQGTGA. This CDR3 reads CASSLTNDGGWTGTGELFF. CDR3 coding DNA: TGTGCCAGCAGCTTAACGAACGATGGGGGGTGGACTGGCACCGGGGAGCTGTTTTTT.

This clonotype has ten or more counts. V and J are TRBV5-1 and TRBJ2-7; D is unclear. Germline V gene data show CDR1 as SGHRS and CDR2 as YFSETQ. CDR3 length: 13 amino acids. The V end lost 5 bases, the J end lost 5 bases, and 14 bases lay between the germline ends. Here the CDR3 DNA reads TGCGCCAGCAGGGCCGGCCCGGACCACGAGCAGTACTTC. It codes for CASRAGPDHEQYF.

This clonotype was observed at least ten times. Relative to the germline gene, one junction end is altered; a read error may explain this. This chain links TRBV4-1 with TRBJ1-5, with D hard to call. Per germline, CDR1 MGHRA and CDR2 YSYEKL. This CDR3 is 14 amino acids long. CDR3 coding DNA: TGCGCCAGCAGCGAAGAGACCCGGTATCAGCCCCAGCATTTT. It encodes CASSEETRYQPQHF.

As concerns this clonotype: Only one base separates this from a far larger clonotype, so it likely reflects a read error. The chain couples TRBV4-3 to TRBJ2-1; perhaps TRBD2 as D (6 bases). The CDR3 consists of 15 residues. The V gene's germline CDR1 is LGHNA and CDR2 YSLEER. The CDR3 DNA reads as TGCGCCAGCAGCCAAGATAGCGGATCCTACAGTGAGCAGTTCTTC. This translates into CASSQDSGSYSEQFF.

This clonotype was detected ten times or more. The chain uses TRBV19 and TRBJ2-1; D possibly uses TRBD1 or TRBD2 (6 bases each). In germline, CDR1 is LNHDA, CDR2 SQIVND (reference sequence). This CDR3 spans 14 amino acids. With 5 bases removed from V and 6 bases from J, the gap between germline ends came to 14 bases. CDR3 in DNA: TGTGCCAGTAGTGGGGGGCTAGCTCTCAATGAGCAGTTCTTC. Translating it yields CASSGGLALNEQFF.

A word on this clonotype: A much larger clone differs from this one at a single base, so this may be a read error. The V call is TRBV19, the J call TRBJ2-7; D remains ambiguous. The CDR3 has 16 amino acids. Germline CDR1 LNHDA, CDR2 SQIVND (reference sequence). V lost 4 bases and J lost 4, with 20 bases in between. CDR3 protein: CASSTLAGVRMYEQYF. In DNA form, the CDR3 reads TGTGCCAGTAGTACCCTCGCTGGGGTGAGAATGTACGAGCAGTACTTC.

This clonotype was seen ten or more times. V gene TRBV28 combines with J gene TRBJ2-1; D may be TRBD1 or TRBD2 (5 bases each). This CDR3 spans 19 amino acids. V dropped 5 bases and J dropped 3 bases, with 26 bases sitting between them. Germline CDR1 is MDHEN and CDR2 is SYDVKM. DNA of the CDR3: TGTGCCAGCAGTCCTCCTTTGGTGCAGACGGGGACCCTCTACAATGAGCAGTTCTTC. Translated, it gives CASSPPLVQTGTLYNEQFF.